This T cell receptor beta chain appears in the sequencing data of a study of CD8 T cells in ankylosing spondylitis. General study points: Several of the motif variants were reported before in synovial fluid and blood from reactive arthritis. Among TCR beta sequences, a motif of eight highly homologous variants appeared characteristic of ankylosing spondylitis blood. Disease-linked clones reportedly showed significant enrichment in matched ankylosing spondylitis synovial fluid.

This clonotype was detected a few times. Antigen unknown. The CDR3 sequence is 14 residues long. Germline V gene sequence: CDR1 MNHEY, CDR2 SMNVEV (reference sequence). Losses at the gene ends were 4 bases for V and 6 bases for J; bases not matched to a gene: 5. In making TCR beta libraries, quantitative 5'-RACE with molecular barcodes was used. TCRdb re-derived calls from the 5' RACE reads in MiXCR, one entry per CDR3 protein. In the table there are about 140,000 distinct CDR3 sequences, 7.5% to 9.5% of which are singletons. The source of this sequence is a male donor with ankylosing spondylitis. The genes are TRBV27 and TRBJ1-5; 8 bases map to TRBD1. The sequencing input was synovial fluid, either unsorted or a sorted T cell fraction (not recorded which). CDR3 DNA sequence: TGTGCCAGCAGTTCGACAGGGGCTCGTCAGCCCCAGCATTTT. Translation gives CASSSTGARQPQHF.